What follows are 26 T cell receptor beta chains derived from one specimen sequenced in a study of T cell repertoires in cytomegalovirus infection. Their cognate antigens are unknown. TCRdb re-analysed the reads in MiXCR, keeping a single row per CDR3 protein. The sample holds about a million distinct CDR3 sequences, 25% to 40% seen once. Sequences were derived from cultured CD8+ T cells from PBMCs, sampled from culture after CMV antigen stimulation. The receptors originated from a human donor in good health (CMV status not recorded). Some clones in this sample may be carry-over from other donors' samples.

This clonotype was observed a few times. Here the CDR3 DNA reads TGCGCCAGCAGCCAAGAAGGGGCGGATGGCTACACCTTC. It codes for CASSQEGADGYTF. The J gene is TRBJ1-2, the V gene TRBV4-1; maybe TRBD1 (5 bases). CDR3 length equals 13 residues. Looked up from germline, CDR1 is MGHRA and CDR2 is YSYEKL. The ends were cut back, 0 bases at V and 6 bases at J, with 8 bases in the middle.

The chain couples TRBV2 to TRBJ2-7; perhaps TRBD2 as D (5 bases). V was trimmed by 8 bases and J by 3 bases, leaving 14 bases between them. The germline CDR1 and CDR2 sequences are SNHLY and FYNNEI. CDR3 length: 13 residues. CDR3 protein: CASRPRDRYEQYV. The CDR3 nucleotides are TGTGCCAGCCGCCCACGGGATCGCTACGAGCAGTACGTC.

This clonotype showed up just a few times. The chain recombines TRBV4-1 with TRBJ1-5; TRBD1 is a possible D gene (5 bases). V dropped 0 bases and J dropped 7 bases, with 13 bases sitting between them. This CDR3 has 15 residues. Germline V CDR1 and CDR2: MGHRA, YSYEKL. The CDR3 here is CASSQDGTAGQPQHF. CDR3 nucleotide sequence: TGCGCCAGCAGCCAAGATGGCACCGCAGGGCAGCCCCAGCATTTT.

This clonotype was picked up many times. The genes are TRBV7-2 and TRBJ1-6; no clear D gene. Germline CDR1 is SGHTA and CDR2 is FQGNSA. Trimming shortened V by 1 base and J by 8 bases, and 6 bases separated the two germline ends. The CDR3 length is 13 residues. In nucleotides, the CDR3 is TGTGCCAGCAGCTTAGTCGGGGATTCACCCCTCCACTTT. Translating gives CASSLVGDSPLHF.

This clonotype was seen only a few times. The chain joins TRBV11-3 to TRBJ1-1; possibly TRBD1 for D (5 bases). CDR1 SGHNT and CDR2 YENEEA come from the germline V gene. V lost 6 bases and J 6 bases, leaving 14 bases between the germline ends. The CDR3 runs 13 residues. The CDR3 bases are TGTGCCAGCAGTTCTACTAGAGGGGCTGAAGCTTTCTTT. It is translated as CASSSTRGAEAFF.

This chain uses TRBV2 with TRBJ1-6; D is possibly TRBD1 (5 bases). Germline CDR1 and CDR2: SNHLY and FYNNEI. This CDR3 is 13 amino acids long. The germline V and J ends were trimmed by 8 bases and 6 bases, with 11 bases remaining between them. The CDR3 DNA is TGTGCCAGCCCCAGGGAGGGTAATTCACCCCTCCACTTT. Amino acid sequence: CASPREGNSPLHF.

To note about this clonotype: This CDR3 fails to terminate in the conserved phenylalanine or tryptophan, so it likely reflects a read error. The chain uses TRBV5-4 and TRBJ1-5; a weak D match, TRBD1 (5 bases). The CDR3 is made up of 13 amino acids. Germline V lookup: CDR1 SGHNT, CDR2 YYREEE (reference sequence). Trimming took 4 bases from V and 4 from J, leaving 9 bases between them. The CDR3 region is CASSLDSNQPQHL. CDR3 nucleotide sequence: TGTGCCAGCAGCCTCGACAGTAATCAGCCCCAGCATTTA.

A few counts support this clonotype. This chain uses TRBV28 with TRBJ2-1; D is unresolved. Trimming took 2 bases from V and 3 from J, leaving 14 bases between them. Germline V gene sequence: CDR1 MDHEN, CDR2 SYDVKM. There are 16 residues in the CDR3. For the CDR3, the DNA is TGTGCCAGCAGTTTAAGCCTGGCCTCTCTCTACAATGAGCAGTTCTTC. As protein: CASSLSLASLYNEQFF.

V is TRBV6-1 and J is TRBJ1-1; D uncertain. CDR1 and CDR2 from the germline V gene are MNHNS and SASEGT. The ends were cut back, 2 bases at V and 0 bases at J, with 13 bases in the middle. The CDR3 loop spans 16 amino acids. The DNA for the CDR3 is TGTGCCAGCAGTGAACTGGTGGTACTCTTGAACACTGAAGCTTTCTTT. This encodes CASSELVVLLNTEAFF.

This clonotype has at least ten counts. This rearrangement joins TRBV9 to TRBJ2-6; D remains ambiguous. With 0 bases removed from V and 2 bases from J, the gap between germline ends came to 3 bases. The CDR3 length is 14 residues. Looked up from germline, CDR1 is SGDLS and CDR2 is YYNGEE. DNA of the CDR3: TGTGCCAGCAGCGTAGGAACTGGGGCCAACGTCCTGACTTTC. It translates to CASSVGTGANVLTF.

The chain employs TRBV15 and TRBJ1-1, with D maybe TRBD1 (5 bases). The germline V gene encodes CDR1 LNHNV and CDR2 YYDKDF (reference sequence). Trimming removed 3 bases at V and 0 bases at J, with 14 bases between. The CDR3 contains 16 residues. CDR3 sequence: CATSSRGPAMNTEAFF. DNA for the CDR3: TGTGCCACCAGCAGTCGGGGCCCAGCCATGAACACTGAAGCTTTCTTT.

The CDR3 nucleotides are TGTGCCAGTAGTATTCCAAGCAGCTATAGCAATCAGCCCCAGCATTTT. Translating gives CASSIPSSYSNQPQHF. The V gene is TRBV19, the J gene TRBJ1-5; D not certain. CDR3 length: 16 residues. With 3 bases removed from V and 0 bases from J, the gap between germline ends came to 12 bases. CDR1 and CDR2 (germline): LNHDA, SQIVND (reference sequence). Supplemented by reference TRBV19 and TRBJ1-5, the full variable domain reads DGGITQSPKYLFRKEGQNVTLSCEQNLNHDAMYWYRQDPGQGLRLIYYSQIVNDFQKGDIAEGYSVSREKKESFPLTVTSAQKNPTAFYLCASSIPSSYSNQPQHFGDGTRLSIL.

This clonotype has just a few counts. Since the CDR3 does not end with the conserved phenylalanine or tryptophan, this likely comes from a read error. It is unclear where the CDR3 begins or ends on the DNA, so no DNA is shown, and the CDR3 is as TCRdb lists it. The gene calls are TRBV6-2 or TRBV6-3 and TRBJ2-1; TRBD1 is taken as the D call from the table, unchecked against the DNA. Germline lookup yields CDR1 MNHEY and CDR2 SVGEGT. The CDR3 length equals 11 residues, ends included. CDR3 sequence: CASSYGTGMNL.

The V and J genes are TRBV6-2 or TRBV6-3 and TRBJ2-1, with TRBD1 matching 7 bases. The CDR3 has 17 amino acids. Germline values: CDR1 MNHEY, CDR2 SVGEGT. Trimming removed 2 bases from V and 3 bases from J; junction bases left unmatched: 10. This CDR3 reads CASSYIKTGQLYNEQFF. CDR3 nucleotides: TGTGCCAGCAGTTACATTAAAACGGGACAGCTCTACAATGAGCAGTTCTTC.

The genes are TRBV10-3 and TRBJ2-7; 8 bases match TRBD2. The CDR3 has 16 amino acids. Losses at the gene ends were 2 bases for V and 3 bases for J; bases not matched to a gene: 9. CDR1 and CDR2 (germline): ENHRY, SYGVKD. CDR3 amino acids: CAISEIFGGGLYEQYF. The CDR3 DNA follows: TGTGCCATCAGTGAGATATTTGGCGGGGGGCTCTACGAGCAGTACTTC.

This rearrangement joins TRBV2 to TRBJ2-2; 7 positions match TRBD1. The CDR3 has 14 amino acids. Germline values: CDR1 SNHLY, CDR2 FYNNEI. Unmatched junction bases numbered 13, after V lost 11 bases and J lost 7 bases. This chain's CDR3 is CAVRGQRIFGELFF. The DNA for the CDR3 is TGTGCCGTTAGGGGGCAAAGGATATTCGGGGAGCTGTTTTTT.

Only a few counts were recorded for this clonotype. The chain joins TRBV7-9 to TRBJ2-3; 7 positions match TRBD2. The CDR3 covers 16 residues. V lost 5 bases, J lost 1 base, and 9 bases stayed unmatched. The germline gives CDR1 SEHNR, CDR2 FQNEAQ (reference sequence). CDR3 region: CASSQIGLDGTDTQYF. CDR3 sequence (DNA): TGTGCCAGCAGCCAAATAGGACTAGACGGCACAGATACGCAGTATTTT.

The CDR3 DNA reads as TGTGCCATCAGGAAATACAGGGAAACCGGAAACACCATATATTTT. It encodes CAIRKYRETGNTIYF. The chain joins TRBV10-3 to TRBJ1-3; the D gene is possibly TRBD1 (6 bases). Trimming pared 6 bases from V and 4 bases from J, leaving 16 bases between. The length of the CDR3 is 15 residues. Germline V gene data show CDR1 as ENHRY and CDR2 as SYGVKD.

This clonotype was observed a handful of times. This chain links TRBV29-1 with TRBJ2-2; TRBD2 agrees at 7 bases. Germline CDR1 and CDR2: SQVTM and ANQGSEA. The V gene end was trimmed by 3 bases and the J gene end by 4 bases; junction bases not matched to a gene: 11. The CDR3 contains 16 residues. The CDR3 DNA reads TGCAGCGTTGATGGCGCGAGCGGGGCCGTCACCGGGGAGCTGTTTTTT. Translating gives CSVDGASGAVTGELFF.

The CDR3 coding sequence is TGTGCCAGCAGTTTCCAGGGGACATACTACAATGAGCAGTTCTTC. It translates to CASSFQGTYYNEQFF. The J gene is TRBJ2-1, the V gene TRBV12-3 or TRBV12-4; a weak D match, TRBD1 (6 bases). The CDR3 is 15 amino acids. V lost 3 bases and J lost 3, with 12 bases in between.

The V gene is TRBV4-1, the J gene TRBJ2-7, with TRBD2 matching 10 bases. The J segment lost 6 bases and the V segment lost 0 bases, leaving 8 bases of the junction unmatched. Germline V gene data show CDR1 as MGHRA and CDR2 as YSYEKL. This CDR3 is 16 amino acids long. The CDR3 loop reads CASSQDLELAGAEQYF. The CDR3, as DNA: TGCGCCAGCAGCCAAGATCTGGAGCTAGCGGGGGCCGAGCAGTACTTC.

This clonotype appeared a few times. The V call is TRBV7-6, the J call TRBJ2-1; no definite D call. V shed 2 bases and J shed 10 bases, with 9 bases lying between them. Germline V gene data show CDR1 as SGHVS and CDR2 as FNYEAQ. The CDR3 covers 12 residues. The CDR3 bases are TGTGCCAGCAGCTTAATGCCCCGAGAGCAGTTCTTC. Its protein is CASSLMPREQFF.

The chain recombines TRBV7-2 with TRBJ2-7; 7 nucleotides line up with TRBD1. Losses at the gene ends were 5 bases for V and 6 bases for J; bases not matched to a gene: 4. CDR1 and CDR2 (germline): SGHTA, FQGNSA. The CDR3 is 12 amino acids. Written as DNA, the CDR3 is TGTGCCAGCAGCCCGGGACAGTTCGAGCAGTACTTC. Its translation is CASSPGQFEQYF.

This rearrangement joins TRBV19 to TRBJ1-2; D is uncertain. V shed 10 bases and J shed 4 bases, with 13 bases lying between them. The CDR3 is made up of 12 amino acids. Germline V gene sequence: CDR1 LNHDA, CDR2 SQIVND (reference sequence). The CDR3 protein is CAITDGGYGYTF. The DNA of the CDR3 is TGTGCCATTACGGACGGAGGCTATGGCTACACCTTC.

The chain couples TRBV28 to TRBJ2-3; 8 nucleotides match TRBD2. This CDR3 region has 16 residues. The germline CDR1 and CDR2 sequences are MDHEN and SYDVKM. V shed 4 bases and J 3 bases; nucleotides not matched to a gene: 9. The CDR3 nucleotides are TGTGCCAGCAGTTGGGATGCGGGGGGCAGGACAGATACGCAGTATTTT. Translation: CASSWDAGGRTDTQYF.

The rearrangement uses TRBV27 and TRBJ2-7; 9 bases are a match to TRBD2. V gave up 5 bases and J gave up 6 bases; unmatched junction bases: 14. The CDR3 contains 16 residues. Germline CDR1 reads MNHEY; CDR2 reads SMNVEV (reference sequence). The CDR3: CASSNRASGAWGEQYF. The CDR3 DNA reads as TGTGCCAGCAGTAACCGTGCTAGCGGGGCCTGGGGCGAGCAGTACTTC.